Listed here are 28 T cell receptor beta chains from one sample, sequenced in a study of T cell responses to AZD1222 COVID-19 vaccine. Only in-frame clones appear in the TCRdb table, and some are missing; sequencing was by immunoSEQ multiplex PCR. The top ten hold about 4% of the sample, which has some 180,000 clones, roughly nine tenths seen once. The sequences come from peripheral blood, collected 28 days after the second dose of the MenACWY control vaccine. Receptor source: an adult who received the MenACWY meningococcal vaccine as a control.

The chain has TRBV18 and TRBJ1-3, with D unresolved. The germline V and J ends were trimmed by 3 bases and 0 bases, with 12 bases remaining between them. Germline assignment: CDR1 KGHSH and CDR2 LQKENI. The CDR3 contains 16 residues. CDR3 in amino acids: CASSPLADSSGNTIYF. CDR3 DNA: TGTGCCAGCTCACCGCTCGCAGACTCCTCTGGAAACACCATATATTTT.

The chain has TRBV14 and TRBJ2-4; 7 bases align to TRBD1. The CDR3 spans 16 residues. Trimming at V came to 3 bases and at J to 8 bases, leaving 13 bases not matched to a gene. CDR1 is SGHDN and CDR2 is FVKESK in the germline V gene. As DNA, the CDR3 is TGTGCCAGCAGCCACGCTCGGACAGGCCCAAGGGACATTCAGTACTTC. It specifies CASSHARTGPRDIQYF.

The genes are TRBV19 and TRBJ1-1, with a tentative D call TRBD1 (5 bases). This CDR3 is 13 amino acids long. Germline CDR1 reads LNHDA; CDR2 reads SQIVND (reference sequence). Between the trimmed V and J ends, which lost 5 bases and 3 bases, there was a span of 10 bases. CDR3 DNA sequence: TGTGCCAGTAGTTTTGGGGGTCACACTGAAGCTTTCTTT. Protein product: CASSFGGHTEAFF.

The table lists this clone with a count of one. J is TRBJ2-5 and V is TRBV23-1; D not certain. TRBV23-1 is designated an ORF whose function remains uncertain. Trimming stripped 11 bases from V and 2 bases from J, with 15 bases between. This CDR3 contains 13 residues. The CDR3 DNA is TGCGCCCCCCTCCGGGCAGCACAAGAGACCCAGTACTTC. Amino acid sequence: CAPLRAAQETQYF.

The chain has TRBV11-3 and TRBJ1-1; TRBD1 matches at 7 bases. The CDR3 is made up of 14 amino acids. Germline assignment: CDR1 SGHNT and CDR2 YENEEA. V shed 5 bases and J 6 bases; nucleotides not matched to a gene: 9. The CDR3 here is CASSPRWTGAEAFF. The CDR3 coding sequence is TGTGCCAGCAGCCCAAGGTGGACAGGCGCTGAAGCTTTCTTT. The variable domain in full, completed from reference TRBV11-3 and TRBJ1-1, reads EAGVVQSPRYKIIEKKQPVAFWCNPISGHNTLYWYLQNLGQGPELLIRYENEEAVDDSQLPKDRFSAERLKGVDSTLKIQPAELGDSAVYLCASSPRWTGAEAFFGQGTRLTVV.

The chain joins TRBV13 to TRBJ1-6; no reliable D call. V shed 0 bases and J shed 14 bases, with 20 bases lying between them. Looked up from germline, CDR1 is PRHDT and CDR2 is FYEKMQ (reference sequence). This CDR3 contains 16 residues. The CDR3 DNA reads as TGTGCCAGCAGCTTAGGCAATACGGGCCTTCAAGGAGCCCTCCACTTT. Protein sequence: CASSLGNTGLQGALHF.

This rearrangement joins TRBV19 to TRBJ1-2, with 9 bases aligning to TRBD1. The CDR3 runs 15 residues. CDR1 is LNHDA, CDR2 SQIVND, per germline (reference sequence). Losses at the gene ends were 3 bases for V and 4 bases for J; bases not matched to a gene: 6. The CDR3 DNA sequence: TGTGCCAGTAGTATCAGGGGACAGGGAGTCTATGGCTACACCTTC. Residues: CASSIRGQGVYGYTF.

V is TRBV5-1 and J is TRBJ1-1; 9 bases map to TRBD1. The germline V gene has CDR1 SGHRS and CDR2 YFSETQ. The J segment lost 4 bases and the V segment lost 3 bases, leaving 10 bases of the junction unmatched. This CDR3 spans 16 amino acids. CDR3 DNA: TGCGCCAGCAGCTATCGGACAGGGGAAGAGGGCACTGAAGCTTTCTTT. Protein sequence: CASSYRTGEEGTEAFF.

The chain links TRBV7-2 to TRBJ1-6; D gene unclear. The germline CDR1 and CDR2 sequences are SGHTA and FQGNSA. Deletions cut 3 bases from V and 8 bases from J, with 11 bases between. The CDR3 contains 14 residues. CDR3 DNA: TGTGCCAGCAGCTTCTCAGCAGAAGATTCACCCCTCCACTTT. Protein: CASSFSAEDSPLHF.

This chain joins TRBV11-2 and TRBJ2-5; 8 positions match TRBD2. V was pared by 5 bases and J by 5 bases, with 19 bases of the junction left unmatched. This CDR3 contains 18 residues. Germline CDR1 SGHAT, CDR2 FQNNGV. The CDR3 DNA reads TGTGCCAGCAGCCCGACCCTTGGGAGCGGGAGTCGGCAGGAGACCCAGTACTTC. Encoded protein: CASSPTLGSGSRQETQYF.

The CDR3 is CASSLRAGGDEQYF. CDR3 DNA: TGTGCCAGCAGCTTAAGGGCAGGGGGCGACGAGCAGTACTTC. The chain couples TRBV7-3 to TRBJ2-7, with 8 nucleotides matching TRBD1. Germline V gene lookup returns CDR1 SGHTA and CDR2 FQGTGA. The CDR3 covers 14 residues. With V trimmed by 1 base and J by 5 bases, 4 bases remained unmatched.

This chain joins TRBV28 and TRBJ1-2; D is possibly TRBD1 (6 bases). The V gene lost 5 bases and the J gene lost 4 bases, with 14 bases spanning the gap. The CDR3 loop spans 14 amino acids. Germline values: CDR1 MDHEN, CDR2 SYDVKM. In DNA form, the CDR3 reads TGTGCCAGCAGTCCCCAAGTGGGGGCCTATGGCTACACCTTC. This encodes CASSPQVGAYGYTF.

The chain joins TRBV2 to TRBJ2-2, with 11 nucleotides matching TRBD2. The germline V gene has CDR1 SNHLY and CDR2 FYNNEI. V lost 1 base to trimming and J lost 4 bases; unmatched junction nucleotides: 2. The CDR3 is 16 amino acids. The DNA for the CDR3 is TGTGCCAGCAGTGAAGGACTAGCGGGAATCACCGGGGAGCTGTTTTTT. It codes for CASSEGLAGITGELFF.

Points on this clone: This CDR3 is also generated by other DNA sequences in the sample. The rearrangement uses TRBV20-1 and TRBJ1-2; D not resolved. The CDR3 length is 11 residues. V shed 1 base and J shed 8 bases, with 8 bases lying between them. Germline CDR1 and CDR2: DFQATT and SNEGSKA (reference sequence). The chain's CDR3 is CSARVSGGYTF. For the CDR3, the DNA is TGCAGTGCTAGAGTATCCGGGGGCTACACCTTC.

This clone was seen only once. The rearrangement links TRBV10-2 to TRBJ1-1; no definite D call. The V and J ends lost 4 bases and 4 bases respectively, with 7 bases between them. The CDR3 consists of 12 residues. CDR1 and CDR2 from the germline V gene are WSHSY and SAAADI. CDR3 amino acids: CASSGVGTEAFF. The CDR3 DNA is TGCGCCAGCAGTGGGGTCGGCACTGAAGCTTTCTTT.

The chain links TRBV29-1 to TRBJ1-1; D unresolved. CDR1 is SQVTM and CDR2 is ANQGSEA in the germline V gene. V lost 5 bases and J lost 0, with 13 bases in between. The CDR3 extends over 14 amino acids. CDR3 residues: CSVFGNSMNTEAFF. The DNA for the CDR3 is TGCAGCGTTTTCGGTAACTCCATGAACACTGAAGCTTTCTTT.

The chain uses TRBV15 and TRBJ2-1, with 14 bases identical to TRBD2. The V gene end was trimmed by 4 bases and the J gene end by 6 bases; junction bases not matched to a gene: 5. Germline V CDR1 and CDR2: LNHNV, YYDKDF (reference sequence). There are 16 residues in the CDR3. CDR3 residues: CATSTRLAGGANEQFF. CDR3 coding DNA: TGTGCCACCAGCACAAGACTAGCGGGAGGGGCCAATGAGCAGTTCTTC.

The chain carries TRBV19 and TRBJ1-3; D remains ambiguous. CDR1 is LNHDA and CDR2 is SQIVND in the germline V gene (reference sequence). The CDR3 is 15 residues long. Between the trimmed V and J ends, which lost 7 bases and 0 bases, there was a span of 13 bases. CDR3 sequence (DNA): TGTGCCAGTACCGCAGGACGGGCCTCTGGAAACACCATATATTTT. Translated: CASTAGRASGNTIYF.

The CDR3 DNA reads as TGTGCCAGTAGTAAGGAGGGACAGGGGGGGATCTATGGCTACACCTTC. It specifies CASSKEGQGGIYGYTF. The chain couples TRBV19 to TRBJ1-2; 11 bases match TRBD1. V dropped 4 bases and J dropped 4; count of bases not matched to a gene: 8. This CDR3 is 16 amino acids long. Germline-derived CDR1 and CDR2 are LNHDA and SQIVND (reference sequence).

This chain links TRBV18 with TRBJ2-2; either TRBD1 or TRBD2 may supply D (5 bases each). CDR3 length equals 16 residues. Germline assignment: CDR1 KGHSH and CDR2 LQKENI. Trimming took off 2 bases at V and 4 bases at J, with 14 bases between the two ends. The CDR3 loop is CASSPSRIGGTGELFF. The CDR3, as DNA: TGTGCCAGCTCACCATCCAGGATTGGGGGCACCGGGGAGCTGTTTTTT.

This clone has more than one count but fewer than ten. The V and J genes are TRBV9 and TRBJ1-6; D unclear. Trimming removed 7 bases at V and 5 bases at J, with 13 bases between. Per the germline V gene, CDR1 is SGDLS and CDR2 is YYNGEE. CDR3 length equals 14 residues. The CDR3 is CASGPGFHNSPLHF. In DNA, the CDR3 is TGTGCCAGCGGTCCGGGGTTCCATAATTCACCCCTCCACTTT.

The chain joins TRBV12-5 to TRBJ2-7; D perhaps matches TRBD2 (6 bases). CDR3 length equals 14 residues. Germline lookup yields CDR1 LGHNT and CDR2 FRNRAP. Trimming removed 7 bases at V and 7 bases at J, with 20 bases between. The CDR3 loop reads CASASLRDFGEQYF. CDR3 coding DNA: TGTGCTAGTGCCTCCCTCCGGGACTTCGGGGAGCAGTACTTC.

This chain joins TRBV6-5 and TRBJ2-5; D uncertain. The CDR3 sequence is 13 residues long. CDR1 and CDR2 (germline): MNHEY, SVGAGI. V lost 8 bases, J lost 2 bases, and 12 bases lay in between. CDR3 sequence (DNA): TGTGCCAGCTGGCGGAGTGGACAAGAGACCCAGTACTTC. Translation: CASWRSGQETQYF.

J is TRBJ2-1 and V is TRBV2; 10 nucleotides align to TRBD2. CDR3 size: 15 residues. V lost 5 bases to trimming and J lost 9 bases; unmatched junction nucleotides: 10. CDR1 is SNHLY, CDR2 FYNNEI, per germline. The CDR3 coding sequence is TGTGCCAGCAGTCCCGAAGCGGGAGGGCCCGGTGAGCAGTTCTTC. It codes for CASSPEAGGPGEQFF.

This rearrangement joins TRBV27 to TRBJ1-2, with 10 nucleotides matching TRBD1. The CDR3 extends over 17 amino acids. V shed 3 bases and J 2 bases; nucleotides not matched to a gene: 9. Germline CDR1 reads MNHEY; CDR2 reads SMNVEV (reference sequence). The CDR3 protein is CASSFSGTGAANYGYTF. Here the CDR3 DNA reads TGTGCCAGCAGTTTCTCCGGGACAGGGGCCGCAAACTATGGCTACACCTTC.

The V gene is TRBV20-1, the J gene TRBJ2-3, with D possibly being TRBD1 (7 bases). V was pared by 3 bases and J by 3 bases, with 16 bases between. The CDR3 sequence is 15 residues long. Germline V gives CDR1 DFQATT, CDR2 SNEGSKA (reference sequence). The CDR3 DNA reads TGCAGTGCTAGTGGAGGGGGCAGTGGTACAGATACGCAGTATTTT. It specifies CSASGGGSGTDTQYF.

This clone was recorded only once. The rearrangement links TRBV19 to TRBJ2-3; the match to TRBD2 covers 11 bases. This CDR3 has 16 residues. V dropped 5 bases and J dropped 2; count of bases not matched to a gene: 6. Germline-derived CDR1 and CDR2 are LNHDA and SQIVND (reference sequence). The DNA of the CDR3 is TGTGCCAGTAGTCCGGGGACTAGCGGAGTCACAGATACGCAGTATTTT. It codes for CASSPGTSGVTDTQYF.

The J gene is TRBJ1-1, the V gene TRBV2, with 10 bases that match TRBD1. Germline assignment: CDR1 SNHLY and CDR2 FYNNEI. The V segment lost 3 bases and the J segment 5 bases; nucleotides outside the gene matches: 6. CDR3 length equals 15 residues. The CDR3 is CASSDGGQGNTEAFF. CDR3 DNA: TGTGCCAGCAGTGATGGGGGACAGGGGAATACTGAAGCTTTCTTT.